This is a list of T cell receptor beta chains from one sample in a study of blood T cell repertoires in COVID-19. The protocol was immunoSEQ multiplex PCR, while the TCRdb copy is restricted to in-frame clones and leaves out a portion. The repertoire holds about 160,000 clones, over 90% seen once, with 0.53% in the top ten. Sequencing was done on a sample of peripheral blood. These receptors were collected from a middle-aged man with acute or convalescent COVID-19. Each CDR3 is given without its conserved first and last residue. Expanded clones are given a class, and other clones once, few, many or no size at all.

>-|TRBJ1-2|TRBV19
ASSIFAGGGSGAFGYT
>-|TRBJ1-5|TRBV4-1
ASSQVDSPNQPQH
>-|TRBJ2-1|TRBV24-1
ATSDFNSGTYNEQF
>once|TRBJ1-1|TRBV24-1
ATSMSGAFGEAF
>-|TRBJ1-1|TRBV7-9
ASSRFGDRGFFTEAF
>-|TRBJ2-3|TRBV9
ASSTTSGGSTDTQY
>-|TRBJ2-1|TRBV10-2
ASSDYSNEQF
>-|TRBJ1-5|TRBV19
ASTPYGTGVDGNQPQH
>-|TRBJ1-4|TRBV28
ASGSGATNEKLF
>-|TRBJ1-4|TRBV7-9
ASSSPALGTGNGKLF
>-|TRBJ1-4|TRBV7-9
ASSSRSGGTNEKLF
>few|TRBJ2-1|TRBV7-2
ASFYRRSSYNEQF
>-|TRBJ2-1|TRBV9
ASSVYTGQSSYNEQF
>-|TRBJ1-1|TRBV7-2
ASRTTGTGNTEAF
>-|TRBJ2-2|TRBV7-3
ASSLQGTNTGELF
>-|TRBJ1-5|TRBV19
ASSIPGQGATNQPQH
>-|TRBJ2-1|TRBV7-3
ASSPVAGPYNEQF
>-|TRBJ1-6|TRBV7-8
ASSLYRDRNSPLH
>-|TRBJ1-6|TRBV3-1/TRBV3-2
ASSQDWGLGSPLH
>-|TRBJ2-7|TRBV13
ASSLHLGGSYEQY
>once|TRBJ1-4|TRBV2
ASSDRGRKTNEKLF
>-|TRBJ1-2|TRBV30
AWSIHRQPGGYGYT
>-|TRBJ1-2|TRBV7-9
ASSLDSRKNYGYT
>few|TRBJ1-5|TRBV5-6
ASSLLTGTGSNQPQH
>-|TRBJ1-2|TRBV5-1
ASSFMTAYGYT
>once|TRBJ1-3|TRBV2
ASSGQGAYGNTIY
>-|TRBJ2-1|TRBV9
ASSVGAGDNTEQF
>-|TRBJ1-3|TRBV28
ASSLQGIAGNTIY
>-|TRBJ1-2|TRBV28
ASSFQAPFLYGYT
>-|TRBJ2-5|TRBV5-5
ASSLVYIRELQETQY
>-|TRBJ1-1|TRBV7-3
ASSSGQGVTEAF
>-|TRBJ2-1|TRBV27
ASSLELAGEQF
>-|TRBJ1-1|TRBV27
ASSVTGVVGTEAF
>-|TRBJ2-2|TRBV11-2
ASSTPRGSGELF
>-|TRBJ1-3|TRBV28
ASRERPSGNTIY
>-|TRBJ1-1|TRBV19
ASSGGVNTEAF
>-|TRBJ2-2|TRBV19
ASSITGDGELF
>-|TRBJ2-3|TRBV6-2/TRBV6-3
ASSRGDREADTQY
>-|TRBJ2-3|TRBV7-6
ASSQGGSSGRPFTDTQY
>-|TRBJ2-7|TRBV9
ASSVEGASVEQY
>-|TRBJ1-5|TRBV10-2
ASSDYRLQH
>-|TRBJ1-5|TRBV28
ASRLRTGLSNQPQH
>-|TRBJ2-3|TRBV3-1/TRBV3-2
ASSQHTDTQY
>-|TRBJ2-5|TRBV14
ASSQAGTVQETQY
>-|TRBJ1-4|TRBV12-2
ASRQTEAVAEKLF
>once|TRBJ2-1|TRBV5-4
ASSFGSGSLYEQF